This T cell receptor (beta chain) is drawn from a study of identical twins. Notes on the study in general: Beta clonotypes that were abundant in cord blood contained fewer insertions, a pattern absent from memory repertoires. For out-of-frame alpha sequences shared by twins, low generation probability was in excess. Weaker excess twin sharing was observed in beta out-of-frame sequences.

The CDR3 spans 15 residues. The germline V and J ends were trimmed by 0 bases and 0 bases, with 9 bases remaining between them. Germline V gene data show CDR1 as SGHRS and CDR2 as YFSETQ. Details on this clonotype: Its cognate antigen is unknown.

cDNA molecules carried unique molecular identifiers, and template switching added a universal primer site. TCRdb processed the 5' RACE reads anew with MiXCR; each CDR3 protein has one entry. The sample contains hundreds of thousands of distinct CDR3 sequences, about 7.6% of which appear only once. These data are also associated with another study on yellow fever vaccine responses in identical twins.

V is TRBV5-1 and J is TRBJ1-2; possibly TRBD1 for D (5 bases). The material sequenced was PBMCs. This TCR was sampled from a young woman in good health. The CDR3 loop reads CASSLEGPTNYGYTF. The CDR3 DNA follows: TGCGCCAGCAGCTTGGAGGGACCGACTAACTATGGCTACACCTTC.